Presented here are 2 T cell receptor beta chains from one specimen sequenced in a study of regulatory T cells in long-lasting Graves disease. Arm-PCR of CDR3 regions and iRepertoire HTBI primers were used to build TCR beta libraries. TCRdb reanalysed the multiplex PCR reads using MiXCR and keeps one entry per CDR3 protein. The repertoire holds under 450,000 distinct CDR3 sequences, with under 20% as singletons. The time point is: newly diagnosed GD, antithyroid drugs for less than 3 months. The TCR library was made from RNA extracted from PBMCs. This sample was shared with a second study, whose subject was T cells in Graves' hyperthyroidism and ophthalmopathy.

The starting material was peripheral blood mononuclear cells (PBMCs), obtained at new diagnosis, from a patient treated with antithyroid drugs. The origin of the receptors is a woman aged 18-35 years with Graves disease.

Many counts were recorded for this clonotype. The chain couples TRBV6-1 to TRBJ2-5, with 7 bases fitting TRBD2. With 4 bases clipped from V and 5 bases from J, the junction kept 13 bases outside the gene matches. The germline CDR1 and CDR2 sequences are MNHNS and SASEGT. The CDR3 runs 16 residues. The CDR3 loop is CASSATPGSGAETQYF. CDR3 DNA sequence: TGTGCCAGCAGTGCGACCCCTGGGAGCGGGGCTGAGACCCAGTACTTC.

In this sample, this clonotype turned up many times. The rearrangement joins TRBV6-1 to TRBJ1-1, with 9 bases fitting TRBD1. CDR1 is MNHNS and CDR2 is SASEGT in the germline V gene. The CDR3 totals 14 residues. J lost 2 bases, V lost 5 bases, and 3 bases had no gene match. The CDR3 reads CASSRTGVNTEAFF. The CDR3 nucleotides are TGTGCCAGCAGTCGGACAGGGGTCAACACTGAAGCTTTCTTT.